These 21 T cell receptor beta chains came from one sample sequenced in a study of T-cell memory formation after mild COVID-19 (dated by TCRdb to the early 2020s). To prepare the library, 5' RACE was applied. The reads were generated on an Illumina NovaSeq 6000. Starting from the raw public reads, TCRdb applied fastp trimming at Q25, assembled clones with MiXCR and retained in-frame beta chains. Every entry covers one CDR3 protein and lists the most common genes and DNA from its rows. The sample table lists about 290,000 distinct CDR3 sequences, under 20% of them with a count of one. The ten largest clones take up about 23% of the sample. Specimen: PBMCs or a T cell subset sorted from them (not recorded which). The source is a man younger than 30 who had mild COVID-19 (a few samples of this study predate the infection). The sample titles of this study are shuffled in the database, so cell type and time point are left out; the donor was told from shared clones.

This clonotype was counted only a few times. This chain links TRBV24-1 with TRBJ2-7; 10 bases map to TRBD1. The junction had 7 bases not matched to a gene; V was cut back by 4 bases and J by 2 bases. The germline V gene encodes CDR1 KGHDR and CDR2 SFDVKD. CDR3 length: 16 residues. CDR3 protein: CATSEPGQGITYEQYF. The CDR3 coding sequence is TGTGCCACCAGTGAGCCGGGACAGGGGATAACCTACGAGCAGTACTTC.

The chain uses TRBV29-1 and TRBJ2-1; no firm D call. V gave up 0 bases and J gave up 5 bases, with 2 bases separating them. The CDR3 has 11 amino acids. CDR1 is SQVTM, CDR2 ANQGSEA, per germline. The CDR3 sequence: CSVEDNNEQFF. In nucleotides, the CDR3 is TGCAGCGTTGAAGATAACAATGAGCAGTTCTTC.

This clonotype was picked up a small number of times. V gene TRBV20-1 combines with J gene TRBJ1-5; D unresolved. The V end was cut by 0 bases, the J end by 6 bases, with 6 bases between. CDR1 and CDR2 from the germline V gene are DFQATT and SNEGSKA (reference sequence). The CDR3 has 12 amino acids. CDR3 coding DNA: TGCAGTGCTAGAGAATATGGTCAGCCCCAGCATTTT. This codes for CSAREYGQPQHF.

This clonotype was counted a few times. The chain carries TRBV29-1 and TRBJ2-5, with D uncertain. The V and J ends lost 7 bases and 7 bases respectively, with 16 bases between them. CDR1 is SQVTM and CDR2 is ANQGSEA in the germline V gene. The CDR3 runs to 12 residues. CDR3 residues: CSAAAYIGTQYF. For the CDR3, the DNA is TGCAGCGCCGCGGCCTATATCGGGACCCAGTACTTC. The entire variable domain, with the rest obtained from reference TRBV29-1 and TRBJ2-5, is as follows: SAVISQKPSRDICQRGTSLTIQCQVDSQVTMMFWYRQQPGQSLTLIATANQGSEATYESGFVIDKFPISRPNLTFSTLTVSNMSPEDSSIYLCSAAAYIGTQYFGPGTRLLVL.

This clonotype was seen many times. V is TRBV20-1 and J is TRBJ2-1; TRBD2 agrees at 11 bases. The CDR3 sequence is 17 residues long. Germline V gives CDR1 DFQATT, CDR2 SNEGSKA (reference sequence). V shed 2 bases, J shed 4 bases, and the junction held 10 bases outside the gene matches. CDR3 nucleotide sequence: TGCAGTGCTAGATCACTAGCGGGGGATCCACGTTACAATGAGCAGTTCTTC. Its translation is CSARSLAGDPRYNEQFF.

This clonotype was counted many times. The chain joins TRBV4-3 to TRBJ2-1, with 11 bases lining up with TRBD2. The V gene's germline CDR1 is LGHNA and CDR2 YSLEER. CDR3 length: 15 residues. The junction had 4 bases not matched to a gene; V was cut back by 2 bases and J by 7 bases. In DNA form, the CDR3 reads TGCGCCAGCAGCCAACCTAGCGGGGGGACGAATGAGCAGTTCTTC. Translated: CASSQPSGGTNEQFF.

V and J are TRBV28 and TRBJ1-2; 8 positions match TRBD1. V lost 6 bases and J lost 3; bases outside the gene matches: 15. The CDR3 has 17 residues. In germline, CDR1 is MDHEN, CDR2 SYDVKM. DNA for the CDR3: TGTGCCAGCAGCCAATACCTGACAGGGGACCAGGACTATGGCTACACCTTC. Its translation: CASSQYLTGDQDYGYTF.

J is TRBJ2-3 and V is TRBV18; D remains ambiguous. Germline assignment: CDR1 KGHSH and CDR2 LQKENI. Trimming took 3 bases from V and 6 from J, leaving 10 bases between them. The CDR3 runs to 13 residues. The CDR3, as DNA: TGTGCCAGCTCACCCGAGATGCTGGATACGCAGTATTTT. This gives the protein CASSPEMLDTQYF.

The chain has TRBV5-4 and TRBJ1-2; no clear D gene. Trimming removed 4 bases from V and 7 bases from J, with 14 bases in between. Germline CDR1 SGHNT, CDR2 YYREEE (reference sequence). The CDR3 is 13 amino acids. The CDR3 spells CASSGRSLSGYTF. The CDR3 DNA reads TGTGCCAGCAGCGGCAGGTCCCTGTCTGGCTACACCTTC.

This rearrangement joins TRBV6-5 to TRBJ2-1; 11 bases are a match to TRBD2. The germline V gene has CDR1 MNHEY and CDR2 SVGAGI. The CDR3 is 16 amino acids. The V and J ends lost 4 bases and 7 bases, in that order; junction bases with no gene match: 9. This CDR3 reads CASSSQLAGVGNEQFF. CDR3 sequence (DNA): TGTGCCAGCAGTTCCCAACTAGCGGGGGTGGGGAATGAGCAGTTCTTC.

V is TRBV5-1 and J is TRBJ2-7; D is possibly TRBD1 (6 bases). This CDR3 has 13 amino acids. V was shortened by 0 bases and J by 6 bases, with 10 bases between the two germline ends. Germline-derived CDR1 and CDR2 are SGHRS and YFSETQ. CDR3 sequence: CASSLATGFEQYV. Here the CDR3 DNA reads TGCGCCAGCAGCTTGGCGACAGGATTCGAGCAGTACGTC.

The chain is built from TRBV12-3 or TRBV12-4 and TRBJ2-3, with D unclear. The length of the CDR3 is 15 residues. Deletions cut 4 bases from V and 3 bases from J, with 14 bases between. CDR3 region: CASSSRMGSTDTQYF. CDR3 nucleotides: TGTGCCAGCAGTTCTCGGATGGGGTCTACAGATACGCAGTATTTT.

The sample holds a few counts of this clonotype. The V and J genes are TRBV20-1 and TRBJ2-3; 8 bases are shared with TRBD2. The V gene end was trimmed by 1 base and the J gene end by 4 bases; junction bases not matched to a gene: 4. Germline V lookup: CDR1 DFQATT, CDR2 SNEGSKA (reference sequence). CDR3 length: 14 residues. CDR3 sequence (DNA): TGCAGTGCTAGAGCGGGGGGGAGGGCAGATACGCAGTATTTT. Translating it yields CSARAGGRADTQYF.

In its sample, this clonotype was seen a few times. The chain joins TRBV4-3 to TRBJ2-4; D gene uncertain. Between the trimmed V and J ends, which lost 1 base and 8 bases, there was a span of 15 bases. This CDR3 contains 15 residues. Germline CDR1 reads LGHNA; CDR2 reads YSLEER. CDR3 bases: TGCGCCAGCAGCCAAGTTATCAGCTTTAAGGACATTCAGTACTTC. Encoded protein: CASSQVISFKDIQYF.

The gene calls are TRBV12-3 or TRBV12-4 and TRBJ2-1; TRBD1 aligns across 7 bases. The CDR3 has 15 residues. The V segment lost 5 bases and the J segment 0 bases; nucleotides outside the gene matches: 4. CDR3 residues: CASSLDRVSYNEQFF. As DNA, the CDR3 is TGTGCCAGCAGTCTCGACAGGGTCTCCTACAATGAGCAGTTCTTC.

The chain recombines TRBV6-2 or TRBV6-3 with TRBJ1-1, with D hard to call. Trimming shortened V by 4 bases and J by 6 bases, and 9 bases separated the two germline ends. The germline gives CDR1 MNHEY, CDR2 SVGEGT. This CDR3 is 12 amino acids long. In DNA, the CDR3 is TGTGCCAGCAGTTCTGGGGTTCCTGAAGCTTTCTTT. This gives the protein CASSSGVPEAFF.

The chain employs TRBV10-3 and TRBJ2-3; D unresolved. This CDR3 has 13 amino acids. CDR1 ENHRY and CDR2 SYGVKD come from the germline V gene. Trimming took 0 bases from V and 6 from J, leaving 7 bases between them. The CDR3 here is CAISESNGDTQYF. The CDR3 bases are TGTGCCATCAGTGAGTCAAACGGCGATACGCAGTATTTT.

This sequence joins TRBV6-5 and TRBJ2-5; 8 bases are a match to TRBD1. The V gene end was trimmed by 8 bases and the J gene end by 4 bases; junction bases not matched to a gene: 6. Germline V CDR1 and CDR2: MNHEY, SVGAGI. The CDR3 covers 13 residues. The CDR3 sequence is CASETGGGETQYF. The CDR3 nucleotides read TGTGCCAGCGAAACAGGGGGTGGAGAGACCCAGTACTTC.

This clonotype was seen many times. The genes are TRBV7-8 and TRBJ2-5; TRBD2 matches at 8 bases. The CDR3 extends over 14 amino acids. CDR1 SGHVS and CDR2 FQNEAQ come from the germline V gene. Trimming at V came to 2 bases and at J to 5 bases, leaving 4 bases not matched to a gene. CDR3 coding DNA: TGTGCCAGCAGCTTATCTACGGGAGGGGAGACCCAGTACTTC. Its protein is CASSLSTGGETQYF. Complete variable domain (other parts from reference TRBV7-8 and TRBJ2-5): GAGVSQSPRYKVAKRGQDVALRCDPISGHVSLFWYQQALGQGPEFLTYFQNEAQLDKSGLPSDRFFAERPEGSVSTLKIQRTQQEDSAVYLCASSLSTGGETQYFGPGTRLLVL.

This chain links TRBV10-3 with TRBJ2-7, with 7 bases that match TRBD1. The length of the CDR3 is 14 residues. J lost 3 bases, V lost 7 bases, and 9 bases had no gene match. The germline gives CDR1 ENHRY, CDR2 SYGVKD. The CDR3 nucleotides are TGTGCCATCACTCCGGGACAGTCGCTCTACGAGCAGTACGTC. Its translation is CAITPGQSLYEQYV.

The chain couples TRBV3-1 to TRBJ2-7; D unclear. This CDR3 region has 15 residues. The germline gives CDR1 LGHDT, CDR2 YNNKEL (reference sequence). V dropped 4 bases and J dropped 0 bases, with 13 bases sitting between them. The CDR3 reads CASSPAIKGSYEQYF. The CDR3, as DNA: TGTGCCAGCAGCCCCGCAATTAAAGGCTCCTACGAGCAGTACTTC.